The source of this T cell receptor beta chain is a study of blood T cell repertoires in COVID-19. Across the study: COVID-19 samples collected from the United States, Italy and Spain covered acute and convalescent phases.

V was trimmed by 9 bases and J by 5 bases, leaving 11 bases between them. This CDR3 is built from 11 residues. Germline V gene sequence: CDR1 SGHNT, CDR2 YYREEE (reference sequence). Before being deemed recovered, Cohort 3 donors had two negative PCRs, clearance, or symptom resolution. Sequenced by immunoSEQ multiplex PCR; TCRdb stores in-frame clones only, minus some. In the table there are roughly 380,000 clones, approximately 87% of which are singletons. The TCR comes from a man between 25 and 39 years old who had recovered from COVID-19. The chain joins TRBV5-4 to TRBJ1-2; D is ambiguous. The sequenced material came from PBMCs or T cells enriched from blood (not recorded which). The CDR3 DNA follows: TGTGCCACAGCTAGCGGGTATGGCTACACCTTC. Protein sequence: CATASGYGYTF.